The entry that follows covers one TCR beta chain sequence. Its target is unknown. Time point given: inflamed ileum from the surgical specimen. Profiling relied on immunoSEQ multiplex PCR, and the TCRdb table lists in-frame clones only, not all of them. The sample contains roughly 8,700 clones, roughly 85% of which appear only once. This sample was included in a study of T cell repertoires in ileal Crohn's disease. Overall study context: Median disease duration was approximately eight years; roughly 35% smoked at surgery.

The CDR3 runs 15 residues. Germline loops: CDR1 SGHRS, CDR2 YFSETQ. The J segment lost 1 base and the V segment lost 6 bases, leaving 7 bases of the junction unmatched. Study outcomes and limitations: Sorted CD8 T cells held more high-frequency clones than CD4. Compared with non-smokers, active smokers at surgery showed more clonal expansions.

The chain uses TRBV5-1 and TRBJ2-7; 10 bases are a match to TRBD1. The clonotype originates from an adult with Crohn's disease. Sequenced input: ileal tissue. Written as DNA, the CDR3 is TGCGCCAGCACCCGGGACAGGGGCGTATCCTACGAGCAGTACTTC. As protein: CASTRDRGVSYEQYF. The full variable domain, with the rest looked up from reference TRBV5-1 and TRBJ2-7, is KAGVTQTPRYLIKTRGQQVTLSCSPISGHRSVSWYQQTPGQGLQFLFEYFSETQRNKGNFPGRFSGRQFSNSRSEMNVSTLELGDSALYLCASTRDRGVSYEQYFGPGTRLTVT.